In this sample, the clone carrying this T cell receptor (beta chain) turned up a few times. Its antigen is not known. These data come from a study of T-cell reconstitution after alpha-beta-depleted transplantation in children. There are 14 residues in the CDR3. Study-wide results and limits: Newly made T cells mostly supplied T-cell counts and diversity one year after transplant. Day-60 TCRbeta diversity that was high in some patients was derived from surviving recipient T cells and thymic progenitors. Reportedly, only several hundred clones from non-depleted graft cells drove alpha-beta T-cell counts at about two months.

Unique molecular identifiers were incorporated into the prepared TCRbeta library. Via MiXCR, TCRdb re-called the PCR reads, giving one row per CDR3 protein. The table has 250,000 to 350,000 distinct CDR3 sequences, approximately 20% seen once. This clonotype was sampled from a male patient under 18 who had a stem cell transplant for acute lymphoblastic leukemia, so the T cells may come from the graft donor. V and J are TRBV21-1 and TRBJ2-1; TRBD1, the table's D call, was not compared with the DNA. TRBV21-1 is shown as a pseudogene. The sequences come from PBMCs, mostly from graft donor cells, collected 180 days after TCRalphabeta/CD19-depleted stem cell transplant. The CDR3 here is CASSRLPGTQKQFF. The CDR3 nucleotides read TGTGCCAGCAGCCGCTTACCCGGGACCCAAAAGCAGTTCTTC.